Each of the 14 T cell receptor beta chains below was sequenced from the same sample in a study of Graves' ophthalmopathy and Graves' hyperthyroidism. Amplification of TCR beta CDR3 regions used RNA transcripts. HTBI primers primed a first-round RT-PCR, and a second-round multiplex PCR followed. A single record per CDR3 protein comes from TCRdb applying MiXCR to the multiplex PCR reads. The repertoire consists of approximately 37,000 distinct CDR3 sequences, with roughly half occurring once and the leading ten covering roughly a sixth. Sequencing input: peripheral blood. These receptors all come from an adult man with Graves' ophthalmopathy.

This clonotype was counted once. The gene calls are TRBV20-1 and TRBJ2-4; possible D gene TRBD2, 6 bases. Germline V CDR1 and CDR2: DFQATT, SNEGSKA (reference sequence). The CDR3 contains 11 residues. The germline V and J ends were trimmed by 5 bases and 15 bases, with 17 bases remaining between them. In DNA form, the CDR3 reads TGCAGTGCTGCCAGGAGGGCCGATAGGTACTTC. This gives the protein CSAARRADRYF.

The rearrangement links TRBV7-3 to TRBJ2-7, with 7 bases that match TRBD2. Germline V gives CDR1 SGHTA, CDR2 FQGTGA. Unmatched junction bases numbered 4, after V lost 2 bases and J lost 6 bases. CDR3 length: 13 residues. CDR3 protein: CASSLWGGGEQYV. The CDR3 region has the DNA TGTGCCAGCAGCTTATGGGGGGGAGGCGAGCAGTACGTC.

For this clonotype: A much bigger clone sits one base away, suggesting this may be a read error. The chain employs TRBV19 and TRBJ2-1; 7 bases are a match to TRBD1. Germline CDR1 is LNHDA and CDR2 is SQIVND (reference sequence). This CDR3 has 14 residues. The J segment lost 6 bases and the V segment lost 9 bases, leaving 11 bases of the junction unmatched. The CDR3 sequence is CASSLPDRPNEQFF. The CDR3 region has the DNA TGTGCCAGCAGCCTTCCGGACAGGCCCAATGAGCAGTTCTTC. Complete variable domain (other parts from reference TRBV19 and TRBJ2-1): DGGITQSPKYLFRKEGQNVTLSCEQNLNHDAMYWYRQDPGQGLRLIYYSQIVNDFQKGDIAEGYSVSREKKESFPLTVTSAQKNPTAFYLCASSLPDRPNEQFFGPGTRLTVL.

Regarding this clonotype: The junction and the germline gene differ at one end; a read error may be behind it. The J gene is TRBJ2-7, the V gene TRBV11-2, with 7 nucleotides matching TRBD1. This CDR3 is 12 amino acids long. Germline-derived CDR1 and CDR2 are SGHAT and FQNNGV. This chain's CDR3 is CAGSRDRDEQYF. DNA for the CDR3: TGCGCCGGCAGCCGAGACAGGGACGAGCAGTACTTC.

This clonotype was observed many times. This chain joins TRBV7-9 and TRBJ1-4; TRBD1 is a possible D gene (6 bases). Trimming cost V 5 bases and J 7 bases, with 26 bases left between them. CDR1 is SEHNR, CDR2 FQNEAQ, per germline (reference sequence). CDR3 length: 18 amino acids. The CDR3 loop reads CASSPPVGHTTNGEKLFF. The CDR3 nucleotides read TGTGCCAGCAGCCCTCCCGTGGGACACACCACTAATGGTGAAAAACTGTTTTTT.

This clonotype was detected ten times or more. V is TRBV6-4 and J is TRBJ2-7; D may be TRBD1 (6 bases). The CDR3 runs 12 residues. V lost 8 bases and J lost 6, with 14 bases in between. Germline lookup yields CDR1 MRHNA and CDR2 SNTAGT. CDR3 protein: CASRTTGSEQYV. Here the CDR3 DNA reads TGTGCCAGCCGTACTACAGGGTCCGAGCAGTACGTC.

This clonotype has a count of ten or more. The chain combines TRBV3-1 with TRBJ2-3; the D is unclear. The CDR3 consists of 13 residues. Germline V gene lookup returns CDR1 LGHDT and CDR2 YNNKEL (reference sequence). Between the trimmed V and J ends, which lost 4 bases and 3 bases, there was a span of 8 bases. CDR3 amino acids: CASSLSVTDTQYF. The CDR3 region has the DNA TGTGCCAGCAGCCTTAGTGTGACAGATACGCAGTATTTT.

V usage is TRBV7-2 and J usage is TRBJ1-2, with a tentative D call TRBD1 (6 bases). The CDR3 runs to 14 residues. Trimming cost V 5 bases and J 2 bases, with 12 bases left between them. The germline V gene encodes CDR1 SGHTA and CDR2 FQGNSA. The CDR3 DNA is TGTGCCAGCAGCGTAAGCACAGGGAACTATGGCTACACCTTC. It is translated as CASSVSTGNYGYTF.

With respect to this clonotype: The CDR3 carries no conserved terminal phenylalanine or tryptophan, so it likely arises from a read error. The chain has TRBV12-3 or TRBV12-4 and TRBJ2-3; 12 bases align to TRBD2. The CDR3 is 13 residues long. V lost 4 bases and J lost 9; bases outside the gene matches: 2. The CDR3, as DNA: TGTGCCAGCAGTTCGACTAGCGGGAGAACGCAGTATCTT. Translated: CASSSTSGRTQYL.

This chain connects TRBV7-9 to TRBJ2-2; D uncertain. Germline V gene sequence: CDR1 SEHNR, CDR2 FQNEAQ (reference sequence). The V end lost 5 bases, the J end lost 7 bases, and 2 bases lay between the germline ends. The CDR3 runs 10 residues. CDR3 coding DNA: TGTGCCAGCAGCGACGGGGAGCTGTTTTTT. Amino acids: CASSDGELFF.

This clonotype was counted many times. The chain joins TRBV19 to TRBJ1-1; D unresolved. From germline, CDR1 is LNHDA and CDR2 SQIVND (reference sequence). The CDR3 runs 15 residues. V lost 9 bases and J lost 4, with 21 bases in between. The CDR3 protein is CASTTWALEGTEAFF. The CDR3 nucleotides read TGTGCCAGCACTACCTGGGCGCTGGAGGGCACTGAAGCTTTCTTT.

The chain has TRBV12-3 or TRBV12-4 and TRBJ2-1, with D possibly matching TRBD2 (7 bases). The germline V and J ends were trimmed by 11 bases and 10 bases, with 21 bases remaining between them. The CDR3 length is 13 residues. As DNA, the CDR3 is TGTGCCGGCATTCTAGGGGGGGGAGGCGAGCAGTTCTTC. Its protein product is CAGILGGGGEQFF.

This clonotype showed up just a few times. This sequence joins TRBV30 and TRBJ1-5; D possibly corresponds to TRBD1 (6 bases). CDR3 length equals 15 residues. CDR1 and CDR2 from the germline V gene are GTSNPN and SVGIG (reference sequence). Trimming left V 1 base short and J 0 bases short, with 10 bases between. The CDR3 bases are TGTGCCTGGAGTGCGGACAGCGATAGCAATCAGCCCCAGCATTTT. Protein product: CAWSADSDSNQPQHF.

This chain uses TRBV15 with TRBJ2-5; tentatively, D is TRBD2 (6 bases). V lost 3 bases and J 5 bases, leaving 16 bases between the germline ends. This CDR3 contains 15 residues. The germline V gene encodes CDR1 LNHNV and CDR2 YYDKDF (reference sequence). The CDR3 spells CATSSAGPKGETQYF. Here the CDR3 DNA reads TGTGCCACCAGCAGCGCGGGACCCAAAGGGGAGACCCAGTACTTC.